This T cell receptor beta chain appears in the sequencing data of a study of cytomegalovirus exposure and HLA in healthy donors. Overall study results and limits: Later genetic work tied a missense DCLRE1C variant to beta-chain V and J trimming.

Amplification used 60 Vbeta primers and 13 Jbeta primers. Produced via immunoSEQ multiplex PCR; TCRdb's table is partial and in-frame only. The sample shows around 50,000 clones, less than 75% of them seen only once. Germline V gene sequence: CDR1 SEHNR, CDR2 FQNEAQ (reference sequence). V was shortened by 5 bases and J by 0 bases, with 11 bases between the two germline ends. The CDR3 length is 14 residues. As to this clone: Its cognate antigen is unknown.

The sequence was obtained from a woman aged 50 to 60 in good health and CMV-seropositive. Material for sequencing was PBMCs. V gene TRBV7-9 combines with J gene TRBJ2-7; tentatively, D is TRBD1 (5 bases). The CDR3 nucleotides are TGTGCCAGCAGCATCTCAGGGTCCTCCTACGAGCAGTACTTC. This translates into CASSISGSSYEQYF.